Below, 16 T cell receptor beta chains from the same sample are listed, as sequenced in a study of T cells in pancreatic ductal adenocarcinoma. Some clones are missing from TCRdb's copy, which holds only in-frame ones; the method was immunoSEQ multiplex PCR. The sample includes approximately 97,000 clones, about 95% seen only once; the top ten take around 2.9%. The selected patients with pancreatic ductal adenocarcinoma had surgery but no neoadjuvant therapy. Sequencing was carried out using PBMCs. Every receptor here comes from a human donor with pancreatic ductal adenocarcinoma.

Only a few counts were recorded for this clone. The CDR3 reads CASSGGHPDTDTQYF. The CDR3 DNA is TGTGCCAGCAGCGGGGGACACCCTGACACAGATACGCAGTATTTT. The rearrangement uses TRBV5-4 and TRBJ2-3, with D perhaps TRBD1 (6 bases). The CDR3 contains 15 residues. Germline CDR1 SGHNT, CDR2 YYREEE (reference sequence). V lost 4 bases, J lost 2 bases, and 14 bases lay in between.

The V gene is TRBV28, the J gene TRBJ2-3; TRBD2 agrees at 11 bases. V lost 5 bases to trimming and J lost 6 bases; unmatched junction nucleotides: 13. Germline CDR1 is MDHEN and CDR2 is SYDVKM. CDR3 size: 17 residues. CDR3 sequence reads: CASSLRTSGLFGDTQYF. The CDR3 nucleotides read TGTGCCAGCAGTCTAAGGACTAGCGGGTTATTCGGGGATACGCAGTATTTT.

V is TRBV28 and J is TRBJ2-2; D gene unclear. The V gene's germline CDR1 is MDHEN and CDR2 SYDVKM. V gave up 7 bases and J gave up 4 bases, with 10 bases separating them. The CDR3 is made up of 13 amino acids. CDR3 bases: TGTGCCAGCACCTTACACAGCACCGGGGAGCTGTTTTTT. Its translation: CASTLHSTGELFF.

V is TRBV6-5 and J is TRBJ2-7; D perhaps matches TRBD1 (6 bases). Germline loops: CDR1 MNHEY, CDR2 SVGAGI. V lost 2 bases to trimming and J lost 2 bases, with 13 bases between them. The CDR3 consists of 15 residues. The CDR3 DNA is TGTGCCAGCAGTTACGATATTCAGGGGACCTACGAGCAGTACTTC. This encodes CASSYDIQGTYEQYF.

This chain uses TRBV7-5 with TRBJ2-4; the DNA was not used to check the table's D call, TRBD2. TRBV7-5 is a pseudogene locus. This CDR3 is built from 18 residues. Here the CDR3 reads CARSPGLAGGIAKNIQYF. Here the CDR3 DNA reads TGTGCCAGAAGCCCGGGACTAGCGGGAGGTATAGCCAAAAACATTCAGTACTTC.

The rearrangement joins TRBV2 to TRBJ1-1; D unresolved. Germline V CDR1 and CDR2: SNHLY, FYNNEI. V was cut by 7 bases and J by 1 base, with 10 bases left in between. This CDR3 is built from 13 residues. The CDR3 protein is CASTSLRNTEAFF. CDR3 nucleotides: TGTGCCAGCACTTCCCTTAGGAACACTGAAGCTTTCTTT. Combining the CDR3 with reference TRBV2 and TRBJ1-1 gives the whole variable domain EPEVTQTPSHQVTQMGQEVILRCVPISNHLYFYWYRQILGQKVEFLVSFYNNEISEKSEIFDDQFSVERPDGSNFTLKIRSTKLEDSAMYFCASTSLRNTEAFFGQGTRLTVV.

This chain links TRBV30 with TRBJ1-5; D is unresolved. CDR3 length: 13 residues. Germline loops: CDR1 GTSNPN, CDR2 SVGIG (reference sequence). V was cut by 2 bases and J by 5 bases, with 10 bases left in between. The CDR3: CAWSSGMDQPQHF. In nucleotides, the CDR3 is TGTGCCTGGAGTTCGGGGATGGATCAGCCCCAGCATTTT.

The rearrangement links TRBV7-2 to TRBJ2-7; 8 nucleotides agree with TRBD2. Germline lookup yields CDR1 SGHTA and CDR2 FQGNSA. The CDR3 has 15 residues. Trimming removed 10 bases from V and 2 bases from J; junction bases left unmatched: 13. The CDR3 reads CAILGSAGGTYEQYF. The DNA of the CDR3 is TGTGCCATCCTAGGTAGCGCGGGAGGAACCTACGAGCAGTACTTC.

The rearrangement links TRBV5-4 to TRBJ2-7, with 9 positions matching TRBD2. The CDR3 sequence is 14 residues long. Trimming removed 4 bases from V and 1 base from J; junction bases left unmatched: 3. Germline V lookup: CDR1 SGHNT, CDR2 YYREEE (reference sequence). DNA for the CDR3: TGTGCCAGCAGCACGGGACTAGCTTCCTACGAGCAGTACTTC. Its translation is CASSTGLASYEQYF.

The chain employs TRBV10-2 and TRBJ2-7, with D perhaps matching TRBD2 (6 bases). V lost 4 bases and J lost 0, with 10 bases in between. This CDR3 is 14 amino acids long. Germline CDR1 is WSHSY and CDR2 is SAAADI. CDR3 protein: CASSGGVSSYEQYF. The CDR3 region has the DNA TGCGCCAGCAGTGGCGGGGTGAGCTCCTACGAGCAGTACTTC.

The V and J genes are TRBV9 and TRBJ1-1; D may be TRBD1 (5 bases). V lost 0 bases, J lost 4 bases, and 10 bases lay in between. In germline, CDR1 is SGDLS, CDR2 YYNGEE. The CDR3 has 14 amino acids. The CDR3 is CASSVAPGITEAFF. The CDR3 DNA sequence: TGTGCCAGCAGCGTAGCTCCAGGGATCACTGAAGCTTTCTTT.

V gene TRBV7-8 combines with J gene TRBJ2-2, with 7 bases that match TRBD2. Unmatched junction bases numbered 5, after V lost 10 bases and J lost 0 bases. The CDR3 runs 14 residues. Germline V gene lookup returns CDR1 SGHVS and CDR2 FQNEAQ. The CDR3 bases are TGTGCCACCCAGCGGGGCTCGAACACCGGGGAGCTGTTTTTT. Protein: CATQRGSNTGELFF.

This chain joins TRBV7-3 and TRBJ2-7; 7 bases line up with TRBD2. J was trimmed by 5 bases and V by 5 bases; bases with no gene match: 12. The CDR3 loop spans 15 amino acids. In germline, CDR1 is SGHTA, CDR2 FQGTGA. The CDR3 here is CASSPRGGPIDEQYF. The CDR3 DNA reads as TGTGCCAGCAGCCCGAGGGGAGGGCCAATCGACGAGCAGTACTTC.

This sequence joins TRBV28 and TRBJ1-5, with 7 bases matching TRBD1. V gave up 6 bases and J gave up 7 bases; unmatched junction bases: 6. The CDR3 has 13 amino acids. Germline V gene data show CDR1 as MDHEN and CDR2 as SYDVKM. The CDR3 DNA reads TGTGCCAGCAGAAGGACAGGAAGCCAGCCCCAGCATTTT. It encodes CASRRTGSQPQHF.

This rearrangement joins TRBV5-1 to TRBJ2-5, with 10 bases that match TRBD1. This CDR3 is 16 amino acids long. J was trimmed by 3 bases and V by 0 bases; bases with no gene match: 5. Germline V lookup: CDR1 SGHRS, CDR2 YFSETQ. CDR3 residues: CASSLAVGTGEETQYF. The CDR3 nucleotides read TGCGCCAGCAGCTTGGCGGTGGGGACAGGGGAAGAGACCCAGTACTTC.

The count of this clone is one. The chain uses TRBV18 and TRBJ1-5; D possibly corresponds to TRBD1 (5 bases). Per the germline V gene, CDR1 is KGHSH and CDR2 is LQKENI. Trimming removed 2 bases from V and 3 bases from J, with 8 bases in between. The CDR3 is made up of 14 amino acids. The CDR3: CASSPTGPNQPQHF. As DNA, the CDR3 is TGTGCCAGCTCACCAACAGGTCCCAATCAGCCCCAGCATTTT.